The following is a T cell receptor beta chain sequence with its context. Antigen: not known. These data are taken from a study of CD8 T cells in ankylosing spondylitis. Notes on the study in general: Seemingly distinctive of ankylosing spondylitis blood was a TCR beta motif formed by eight highly homologous variants. In reactive arthritis synovial fluid and blood, some motif variants had been reported before.

TCRdb re-analysed the 5' RACE reads in MiXCR, keeping a single row per CDR3 protein. Of under 450,000 distinct CDR3 sequences listed, 20% were seen once; the top ten hold under 15%. This CDR3 contains 14 residues. Trimming took 0 bases from V and 1 from J, leaving 6 bases between them. Germline V CDR1 and CDR2: LNHNV, YYDKDF (reference sequence). The sequenced material came from blood, either unsorted or a sorted T cell fraction (not recorded which). The clonotype comes from a male donor with ankylosing spondylitis or in good health (not recorded which). The V and J genes are TRBV15 and TRBJ2-5; no definite D call. Written as DNA, the CDR3 is TGTGCCACCAGCAGAGATTTATCCCAAGAGACCCAGTACTTC. Amino acids: CATSRDLSQETQYF.